This T cell receptor beta chain was captured in a study of memory CD4+ T cells and cytomegalovirus serostatus. On this clone itself: Other DNA sequences in the same sample also yield this CDR3.

Trimming took 0 bases from V and 6 from J, leaving 12 bases between them. CDR1 MGHDK and CDR2 SYGVNS come from the germline V gene. The CDR3 length is 14 residues. Single viable CD3+CD4+CD8-CD45RO+ cells were sorted as the memory CD4+ T cells. TCRdb keeps only in-frame clones here, not all; method: immunoSEQ multiplex PCR. The sample contains about 67,000 clones, approximately 80% of which appear only once. Sample: memory CD4+ T cells from blood. The V and J genes are TRBV25-1 and TRBJ2-7, with D perhaps matching TRBD1 (5 bases). This receptor was identified in an adult in good health and CMV-seropositive. The CDR3 here is CASSEYGAVGEQYF. The CDR3 DNA reads as TGTGCCAGCAGTGAATATGGGGCGGTAGGCGAGCAGTACTTC.